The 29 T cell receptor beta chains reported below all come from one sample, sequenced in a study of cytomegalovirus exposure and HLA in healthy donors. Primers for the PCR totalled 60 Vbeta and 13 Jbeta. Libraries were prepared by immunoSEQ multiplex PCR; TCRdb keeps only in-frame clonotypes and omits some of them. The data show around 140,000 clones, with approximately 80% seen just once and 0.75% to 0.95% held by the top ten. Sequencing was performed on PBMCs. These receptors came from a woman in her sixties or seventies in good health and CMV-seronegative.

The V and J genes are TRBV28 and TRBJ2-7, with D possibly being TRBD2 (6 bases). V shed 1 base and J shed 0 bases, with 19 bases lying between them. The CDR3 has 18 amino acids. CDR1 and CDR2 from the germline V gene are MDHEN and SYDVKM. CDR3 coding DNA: TGTGCCAGCAGTTTATACCCCCCCGCGGCTAGCGCCTCCTACGAGCAGTACTTC. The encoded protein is CASSLYPPAASASYEQYF.

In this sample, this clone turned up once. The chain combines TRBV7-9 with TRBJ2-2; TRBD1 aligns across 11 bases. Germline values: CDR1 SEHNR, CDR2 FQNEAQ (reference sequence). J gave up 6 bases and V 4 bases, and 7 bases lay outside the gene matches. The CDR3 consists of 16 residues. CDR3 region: CASSSGQGVLPGELFF. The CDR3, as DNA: TGTGCCAGCAGCTCGGGACAGGGGGTTTTGCCCGGGGAGCTGTTTTTT.

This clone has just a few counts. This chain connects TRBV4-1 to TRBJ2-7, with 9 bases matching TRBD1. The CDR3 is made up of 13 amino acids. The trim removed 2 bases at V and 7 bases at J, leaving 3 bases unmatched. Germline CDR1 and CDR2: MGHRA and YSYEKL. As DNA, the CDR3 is TGCGCCAGCAGCCAACTGACAGGGGGTGAGCAGTACTTC. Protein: CASSQLTGGEQYF.

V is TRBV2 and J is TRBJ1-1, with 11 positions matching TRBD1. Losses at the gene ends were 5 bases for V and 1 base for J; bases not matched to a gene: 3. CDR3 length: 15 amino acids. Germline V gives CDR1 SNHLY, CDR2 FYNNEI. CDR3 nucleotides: TGTGCCAGCAGTTCCGGGACAGGGGGGAACACTGAAGCTTTCTTT. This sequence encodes CASSSGTGGNTEAFF. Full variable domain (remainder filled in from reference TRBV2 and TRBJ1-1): EPEVTQTPSHQVTQMGQEVILRCVPISNHLYFYWYRQILGQKVEFLVSFYNNEISEKSEIFDDQFSVERPDGSNFTLKIRSTKLEDSAMYFCASSSGTGGNTEAFFGQGTRLTVV.

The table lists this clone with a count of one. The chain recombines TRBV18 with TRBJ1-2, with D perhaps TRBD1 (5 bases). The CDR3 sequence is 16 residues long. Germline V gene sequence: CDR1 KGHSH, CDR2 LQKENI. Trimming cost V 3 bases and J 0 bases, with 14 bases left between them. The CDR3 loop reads CASSPWTSPANYGYTF. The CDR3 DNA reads TGTGCCAGCTCACCTTGGACATCCCCCGCTAACTATGGCTACACCTTC.

CDR3 coding DNA: TGTGCCAGCAGCTACTGGACAGGGACGAACACCGGGGAGCTGTTTTTT. Its translation: CASSYWTGTNTGELFF. The chain combines TRBV5-6 with TRBJ2-2; 8 bases fit TRBD1. Germline CDR1 is SGHDT and CDR2 is YYEEEE. Trimming cost V 3 bases and J 0 bases; bases outside gene matches: 4. The CDR3 loop spans 16 amino acids.

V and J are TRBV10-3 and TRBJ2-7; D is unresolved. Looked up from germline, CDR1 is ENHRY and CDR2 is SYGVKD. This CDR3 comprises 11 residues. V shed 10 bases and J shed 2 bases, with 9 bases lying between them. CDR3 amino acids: CATSSAYEQYF. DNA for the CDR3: TGTGCCACCTCTTCTGCCTACGAGCAGTACTTC.

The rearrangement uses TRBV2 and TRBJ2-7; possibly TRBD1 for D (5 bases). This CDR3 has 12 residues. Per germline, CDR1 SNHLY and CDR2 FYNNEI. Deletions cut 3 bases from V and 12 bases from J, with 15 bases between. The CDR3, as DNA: TGTGCCAGCAGTGATTTTAGGGGCCATGCGTACTTC. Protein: CASSDFRGHAYF. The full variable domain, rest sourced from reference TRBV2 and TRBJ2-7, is EPEVTQTPSHQVTQMGQEVILRCVPISNHLYFYWYRQILGQKVEFLVSFYNNEISEKSEIFDDQFSVERPDGSNFTLKIRSTKLEDSAMYFCASSDFRGHAYFGPGTRLTVT.

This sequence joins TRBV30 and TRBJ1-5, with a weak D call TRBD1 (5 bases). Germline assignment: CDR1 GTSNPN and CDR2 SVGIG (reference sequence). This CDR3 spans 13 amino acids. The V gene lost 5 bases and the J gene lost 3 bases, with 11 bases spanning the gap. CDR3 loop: CAWGRGTNQPQHF. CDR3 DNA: TGTGCCTGGGGAAGGGGTACCAATCAGCCCCAGCATTTT.

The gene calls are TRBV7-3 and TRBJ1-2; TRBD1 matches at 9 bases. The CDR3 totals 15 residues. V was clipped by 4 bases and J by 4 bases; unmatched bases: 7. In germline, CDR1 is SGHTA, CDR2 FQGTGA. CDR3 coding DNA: TGTGCCAGCAGCTCCACAGGGGGCGCCCCCTATGGCTACACCTTC. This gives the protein CASSSTGGAPYGYTF.

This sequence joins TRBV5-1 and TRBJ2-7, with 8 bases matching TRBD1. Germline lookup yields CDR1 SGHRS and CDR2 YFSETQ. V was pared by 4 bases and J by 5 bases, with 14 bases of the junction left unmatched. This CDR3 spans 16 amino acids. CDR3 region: CASSLQGARESNEQYF. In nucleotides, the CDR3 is TGCGCCAGCAGCCTCCAGGGGGCGCGGGAAAGCAACGAGCAGTACTTC.

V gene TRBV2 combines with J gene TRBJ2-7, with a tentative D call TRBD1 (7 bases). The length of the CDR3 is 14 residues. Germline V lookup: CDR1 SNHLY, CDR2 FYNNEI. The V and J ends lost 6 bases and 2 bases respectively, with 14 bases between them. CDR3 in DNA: TGTGCCAGCAGCCGCAGGGGGGTGGCCTACGAGCAGTACTTC. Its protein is CASSRRGVAYEQYF.

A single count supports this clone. CDR3 in DNA: TGTGCCAGCAGTTCCCATCCCACCGGACAGGGGTACGAGCAGTACTTC. It is translated as CASSSHPTGQGYEQYF. The chain is built from TRBV27 and TRBJ2-5, with 9 bases identical to TRBD1. The end of the DNA is better explained by TRBJ2-7, so the J call may be wrong. Germline V gene sequence: CDR1 MNHEY, CDR2 SMNVEV (reference sequence). The CDR3 is 16 amino acids.

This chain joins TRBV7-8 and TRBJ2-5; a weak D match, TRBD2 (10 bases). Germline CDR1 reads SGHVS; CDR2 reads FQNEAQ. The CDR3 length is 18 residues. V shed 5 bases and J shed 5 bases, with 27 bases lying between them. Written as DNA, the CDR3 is TGTGCCAGCAGCGTGAGGACAGGGGTACTAGCGGGGTCTGAGACCCAGTACTTC. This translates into CASSVRTGVLAGSETQYF.

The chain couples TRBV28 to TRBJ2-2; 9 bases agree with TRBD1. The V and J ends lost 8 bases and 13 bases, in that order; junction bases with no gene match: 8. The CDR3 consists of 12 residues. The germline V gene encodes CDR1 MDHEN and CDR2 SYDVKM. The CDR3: CASATGGMWLFF. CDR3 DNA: TGTGCCAGCGCTACAGGGGGCATGTGGCTGTTTTTT.

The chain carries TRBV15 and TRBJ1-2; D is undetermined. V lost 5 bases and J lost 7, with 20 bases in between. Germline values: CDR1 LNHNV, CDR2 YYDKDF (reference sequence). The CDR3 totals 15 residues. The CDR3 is CATSAVEGKVGGYTF. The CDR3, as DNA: TGTGCCACCAGCGCAGTCGAGGGAAAGGTGGGTGGCTACACCTTC.

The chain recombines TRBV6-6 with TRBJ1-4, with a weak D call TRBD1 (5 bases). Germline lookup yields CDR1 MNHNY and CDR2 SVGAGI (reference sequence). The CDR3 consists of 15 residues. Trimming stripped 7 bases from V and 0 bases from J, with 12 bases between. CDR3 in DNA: TGTGCCAGCACCCGGGGGGATTCAACTAATGAAAAACTGTTTTTT. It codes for CASTRGDSTNEKLFF.

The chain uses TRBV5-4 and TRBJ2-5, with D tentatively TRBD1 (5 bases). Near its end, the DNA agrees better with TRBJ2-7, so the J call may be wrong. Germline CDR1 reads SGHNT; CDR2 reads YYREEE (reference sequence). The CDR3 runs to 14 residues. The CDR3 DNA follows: TGTGCCAGCAGCTCCCCTACAGGAACCTACGAGCAGTACTTC. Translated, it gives CASSSPTGTYEQYF.

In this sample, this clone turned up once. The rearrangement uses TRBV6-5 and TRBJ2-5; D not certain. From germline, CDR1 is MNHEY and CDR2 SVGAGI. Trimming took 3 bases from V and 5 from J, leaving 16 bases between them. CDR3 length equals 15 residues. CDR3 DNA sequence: TGTGCCAGCAGTTATTCCCCGGGTTTGTGGGAGACCCAGTACTTC. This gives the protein CASSYSPGLWETQYF.

The DNA for the CDR3 is TGTGCCAGCAGTGAAGCGCGAAGGGCAGGGGGCGTAGGTGAAAAACTGTTTTTT. Protein: CASSEARRAGGVGEKLFF. The V and J genes are TRBV2 and TRBJ1-4; TRBD1 matches 8 bases. Unmatched junction bases numbered 13, after V lost 0 bases and J lost 7 bases. The V gene's germline CDR1 is SNHLY and CDR2 FYNNEI. This CDR3 is 18 amino acids long. Using reference TRBV2 and TRBJ1-4 for the parts outside the CDR3, the full variable domain is EPEVTQTPSHQVTQMGQEVILRCVPISNHLYFYWYRQILGQKVEFLVSFYNNEISEKSEIFDDQFSVERPDGSNFTLKIRSTKLEDSAMYFCASSEARRAGGVGEKLFFGSGTQLSVL.

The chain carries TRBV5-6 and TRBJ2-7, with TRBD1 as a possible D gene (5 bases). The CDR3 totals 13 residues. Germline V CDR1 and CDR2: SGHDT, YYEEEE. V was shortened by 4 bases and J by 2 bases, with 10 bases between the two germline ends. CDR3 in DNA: TGTGCCAGCAGCCAGGGTATCGCCTACGAGCAGTACTTC. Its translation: CASSQGIAYEQYF.

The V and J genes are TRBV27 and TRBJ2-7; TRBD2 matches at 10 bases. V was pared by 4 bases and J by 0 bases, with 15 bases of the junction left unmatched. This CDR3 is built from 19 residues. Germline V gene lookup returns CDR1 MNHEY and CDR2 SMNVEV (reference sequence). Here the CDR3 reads CASSSTTSGIPSFSYEQYF. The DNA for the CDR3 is TGTGCCAGCAGTTCCACTACTAGCGGGATTCCTTCTTTCTCCTACGAGCAGTACTTC.

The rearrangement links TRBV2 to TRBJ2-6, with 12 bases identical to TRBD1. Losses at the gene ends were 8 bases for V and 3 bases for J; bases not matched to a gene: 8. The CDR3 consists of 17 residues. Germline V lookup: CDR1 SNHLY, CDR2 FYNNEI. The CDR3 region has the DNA TGTGCCAGCTTTCCGGGACAGGGGGCAGGTGGGGCCAACGTCCTGACTTTC. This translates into CASFPGQGAGGANVLTF.

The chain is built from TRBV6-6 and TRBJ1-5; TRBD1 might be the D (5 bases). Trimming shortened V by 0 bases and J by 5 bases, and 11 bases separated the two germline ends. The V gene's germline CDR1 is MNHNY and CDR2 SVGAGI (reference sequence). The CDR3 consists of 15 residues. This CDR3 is CASSYSGGVDQPQHF. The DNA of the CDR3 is TGTGCCAGCAGTTACTCGGGAGGGGTTGATCAGCCCCAGCATTTT.

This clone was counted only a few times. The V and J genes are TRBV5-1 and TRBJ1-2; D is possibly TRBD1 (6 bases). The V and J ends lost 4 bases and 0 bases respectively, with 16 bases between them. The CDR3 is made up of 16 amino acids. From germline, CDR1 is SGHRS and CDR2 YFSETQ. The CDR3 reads CASSDPDRISNYGYTF. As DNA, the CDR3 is TGCGCCAGCAGCGATCCGGACAGAATTTCTAACTATGGCTACACCTTC.

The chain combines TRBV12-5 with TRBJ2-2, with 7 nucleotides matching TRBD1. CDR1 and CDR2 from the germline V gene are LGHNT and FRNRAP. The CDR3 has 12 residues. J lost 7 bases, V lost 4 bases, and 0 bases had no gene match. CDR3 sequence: CASGWDSGELFF. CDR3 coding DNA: TGTGCTAGTGGTTGGGACAGCGGGGAGCTGTTTTTT.

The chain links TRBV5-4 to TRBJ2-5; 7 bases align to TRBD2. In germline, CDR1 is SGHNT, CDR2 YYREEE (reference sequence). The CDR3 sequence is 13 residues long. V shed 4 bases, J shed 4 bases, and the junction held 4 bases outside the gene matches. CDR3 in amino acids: CASSPGGTETQYF. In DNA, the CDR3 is TGTGCCAGCAGCCCCGGGGGGACAGAGACCCAGTACTTC.

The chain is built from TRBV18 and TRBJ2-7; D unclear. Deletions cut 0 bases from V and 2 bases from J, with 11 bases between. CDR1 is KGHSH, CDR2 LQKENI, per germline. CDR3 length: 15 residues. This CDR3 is CASSPPGYATYEQYF. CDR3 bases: TGTGCCAGCTCACCACCCGGGTACGCGACCTACGAGCAGTACTTC.

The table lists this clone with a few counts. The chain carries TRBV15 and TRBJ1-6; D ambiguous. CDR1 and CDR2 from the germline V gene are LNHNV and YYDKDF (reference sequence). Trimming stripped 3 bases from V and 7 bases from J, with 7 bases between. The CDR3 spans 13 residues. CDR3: CATSRGLNSPLHF. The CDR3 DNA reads TGTGCCACCAGCAGGGGCCTGAATTCACCCCTCCACTTT.